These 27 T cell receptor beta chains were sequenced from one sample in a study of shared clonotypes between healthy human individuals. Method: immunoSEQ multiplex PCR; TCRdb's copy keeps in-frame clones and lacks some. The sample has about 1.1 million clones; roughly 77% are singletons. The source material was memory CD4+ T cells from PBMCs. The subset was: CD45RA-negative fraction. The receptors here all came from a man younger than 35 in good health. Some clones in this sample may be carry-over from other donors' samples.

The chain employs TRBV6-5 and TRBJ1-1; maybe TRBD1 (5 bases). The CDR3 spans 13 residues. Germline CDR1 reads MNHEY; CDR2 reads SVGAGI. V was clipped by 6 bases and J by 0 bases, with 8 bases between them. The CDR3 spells CASRGRLNTEAFF. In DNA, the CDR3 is TGTGCCAGCAGGGGACGTCTGAACACTGAAGCTTTCTTT.

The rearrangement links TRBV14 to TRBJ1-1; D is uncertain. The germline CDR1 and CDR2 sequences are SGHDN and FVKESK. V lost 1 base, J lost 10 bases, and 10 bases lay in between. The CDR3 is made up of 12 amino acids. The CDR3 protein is CASSQGWLRAFF. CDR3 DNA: TGTGCCAGCAGCCAAGGCTGGCTTCGAGCTTTCTTT.

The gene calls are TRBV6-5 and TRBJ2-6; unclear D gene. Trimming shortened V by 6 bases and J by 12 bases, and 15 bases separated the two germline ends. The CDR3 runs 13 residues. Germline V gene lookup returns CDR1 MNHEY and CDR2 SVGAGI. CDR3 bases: TGTGCCAGCAGCCAAGCCCCATTAAGCGTCCTGACTTTC. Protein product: CASSQAPLSVLTF.

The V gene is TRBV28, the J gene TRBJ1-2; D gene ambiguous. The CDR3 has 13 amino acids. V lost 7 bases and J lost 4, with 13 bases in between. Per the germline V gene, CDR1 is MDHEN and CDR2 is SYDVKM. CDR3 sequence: CASTLGDLYGYTF. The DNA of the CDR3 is TGTGCCAGCACCCTAGGCGACCTCTATGGCTACACCTTC.

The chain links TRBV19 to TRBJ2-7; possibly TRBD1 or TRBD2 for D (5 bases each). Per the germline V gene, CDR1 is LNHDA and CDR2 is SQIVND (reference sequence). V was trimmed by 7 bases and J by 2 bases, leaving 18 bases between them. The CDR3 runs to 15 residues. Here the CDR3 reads CASMLGPGPPYEQYF. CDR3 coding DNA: TGTGCCAGTATGTTGGGGCCGGGGCCCCCCTACGAGCAGTACTTC. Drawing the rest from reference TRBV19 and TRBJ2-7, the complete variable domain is DGGITQSPKYLFRKEGQNVTLSCEQNLNHDAMYWYRQDPGQGLRLIYYSQIVNDFQKGDIAEGYSVSREKKESFPLTVTSAQKNPTAFYLCASMLGPGPPYEQYFGPGTRLTVT.

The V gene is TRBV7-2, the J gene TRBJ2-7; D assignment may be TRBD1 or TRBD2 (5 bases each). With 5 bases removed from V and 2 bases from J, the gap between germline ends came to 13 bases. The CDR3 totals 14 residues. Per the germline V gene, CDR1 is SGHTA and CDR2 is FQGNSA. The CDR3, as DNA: TGTGCCAGCAGCCGAACCGGGACCACCTACGAGCAGTACTTC. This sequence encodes CASSRTGTTYEQYF. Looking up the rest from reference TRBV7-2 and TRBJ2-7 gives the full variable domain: GAGVSQSPSNKVTEKGKDVELRCDPISGHTALYWYRQSLGQGLEFLIYFQGNSAPDKSGLPSDRFSAERTGGSVSTLTIQRTQQEDSAVYLCASSRTGTTYEQYFGPGTRLTVT.

The DNA for the CDR3 is TGTGCCAGCAGCCCGGGACTACGAGAGACCCAGTACTTC. Its protein product is CASSPGLRETQYF. The genes are TRBV5-8 and TRBJ2-5; 7 bases align to TRBD2. After removal of 4 bases from V and 4 bases from J, the junction contained 4 bases not matched to a gene. The CDR3 has 13 residues. Germline V gene lookup returns CDR1 SGHTS and CDR2 YDEGEE.

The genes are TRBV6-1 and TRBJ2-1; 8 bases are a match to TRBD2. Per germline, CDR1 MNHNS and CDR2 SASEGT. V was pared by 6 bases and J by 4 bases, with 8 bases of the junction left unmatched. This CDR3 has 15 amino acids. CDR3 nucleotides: TGTGCCAGCAGACCGGGACTAGATACTTACAATGAGCAGTTCTTC. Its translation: CASRPGLDTYNEQFF.

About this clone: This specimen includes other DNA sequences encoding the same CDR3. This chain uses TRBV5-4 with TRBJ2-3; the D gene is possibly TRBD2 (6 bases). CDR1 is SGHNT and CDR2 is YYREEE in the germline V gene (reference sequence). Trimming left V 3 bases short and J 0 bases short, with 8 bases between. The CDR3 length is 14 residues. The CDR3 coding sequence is TGTGCCAGCAGCTCAGCGGGTAGCACAGATACGCAGTATTTT. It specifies CASSSAGSTDTQYF. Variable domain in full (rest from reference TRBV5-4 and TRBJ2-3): ETGVTQSPTHLIKTRGQQVTLRCSSQSGHNTVSWYQQALGQGPQFIFQYYREEENGRGNFPPRFSGLQFPNYSSELNVNALELDDSALYLCASSSAGSTDTQYFGPGTRLTVL.

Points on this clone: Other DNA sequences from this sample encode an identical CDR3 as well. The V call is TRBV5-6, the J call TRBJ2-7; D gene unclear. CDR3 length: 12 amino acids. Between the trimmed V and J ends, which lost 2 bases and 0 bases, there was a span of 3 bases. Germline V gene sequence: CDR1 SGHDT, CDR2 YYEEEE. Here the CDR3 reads CASSLFSYEQYF. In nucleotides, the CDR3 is TGTGCCAGCAGCTTATTCTCCTACGAGCAGTACTTC.

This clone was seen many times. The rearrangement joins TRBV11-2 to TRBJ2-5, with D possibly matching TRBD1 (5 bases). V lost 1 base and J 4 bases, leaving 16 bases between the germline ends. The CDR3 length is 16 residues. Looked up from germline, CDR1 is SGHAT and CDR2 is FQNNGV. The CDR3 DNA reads TGTGCCAGCAGCTTAGGGGGCCTGCAGGGTGGAGAGACCCAGTACTTC. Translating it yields CASSLGGLQGGETQYF.

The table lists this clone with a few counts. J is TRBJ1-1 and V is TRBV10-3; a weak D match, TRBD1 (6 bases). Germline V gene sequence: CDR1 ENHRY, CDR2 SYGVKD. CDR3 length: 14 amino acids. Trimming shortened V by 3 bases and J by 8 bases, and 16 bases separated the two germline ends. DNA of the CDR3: TGTGCCATCAGTGACACCAAAAACAGGGAGGAAGCTTTCTTT. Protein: CAISDTKNREEAFF.

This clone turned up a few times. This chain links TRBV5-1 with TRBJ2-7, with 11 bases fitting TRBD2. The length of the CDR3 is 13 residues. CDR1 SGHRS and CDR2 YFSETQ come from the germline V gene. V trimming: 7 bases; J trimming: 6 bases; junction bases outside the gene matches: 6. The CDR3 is CASLGLAGGEQYF. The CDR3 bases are TGCGCCAGCCTGGGCCTAGCGGGAGGCGAGCAGTACTTC.

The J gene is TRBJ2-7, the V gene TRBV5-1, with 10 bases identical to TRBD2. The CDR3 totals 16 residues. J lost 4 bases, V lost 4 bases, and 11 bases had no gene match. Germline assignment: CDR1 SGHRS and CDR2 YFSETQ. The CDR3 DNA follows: TGCGCCAGCAGCAGGCTGTCTAGCGGGAGTCGGTACGAGCAGTACTTC. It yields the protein CASSRLSSGSRYEQYF.

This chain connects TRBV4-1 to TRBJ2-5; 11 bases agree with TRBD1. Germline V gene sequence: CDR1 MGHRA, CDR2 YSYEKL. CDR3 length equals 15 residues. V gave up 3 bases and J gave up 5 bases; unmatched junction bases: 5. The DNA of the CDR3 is TGCGCCAGCAGCCACCGGGACAGGGGGGTCGAGACCCAGTACTTC. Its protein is CASSHRDRGVETQYF.

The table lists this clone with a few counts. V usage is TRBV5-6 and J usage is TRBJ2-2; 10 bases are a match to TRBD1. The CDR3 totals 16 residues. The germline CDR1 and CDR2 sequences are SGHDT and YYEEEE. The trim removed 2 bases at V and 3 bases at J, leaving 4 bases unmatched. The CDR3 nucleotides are TGTGCCAGCAGCTTCGACAGGGGGCTCGACACCGGGGAGCTGTTTTTT. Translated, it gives CASSFDRGLDTGELFF.

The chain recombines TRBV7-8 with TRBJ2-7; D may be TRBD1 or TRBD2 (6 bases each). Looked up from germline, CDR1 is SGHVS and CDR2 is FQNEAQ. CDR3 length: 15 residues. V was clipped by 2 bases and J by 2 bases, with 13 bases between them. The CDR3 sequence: CASSLRWGAPYEQYF. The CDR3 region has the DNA TGTGCCAGCAGCTTAAGGTGGGGGGCCCCCTACGAGCAGTACTTC.

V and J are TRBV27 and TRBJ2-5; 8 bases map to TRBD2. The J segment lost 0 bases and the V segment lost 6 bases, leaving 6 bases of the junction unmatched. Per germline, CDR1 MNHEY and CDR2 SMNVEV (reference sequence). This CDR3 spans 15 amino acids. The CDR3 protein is CASRYSGTYQETQYF. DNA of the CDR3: TGTGCCAGCAGATATAGCGGGACTTACCAAGAGACCCAGTACTTC.

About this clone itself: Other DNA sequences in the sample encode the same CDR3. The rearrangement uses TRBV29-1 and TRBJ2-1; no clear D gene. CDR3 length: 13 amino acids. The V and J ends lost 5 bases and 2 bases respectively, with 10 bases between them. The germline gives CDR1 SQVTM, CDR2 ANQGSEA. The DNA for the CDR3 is TGCAGCGTTCTGACTGGCGCCTACAATGAGCAGTTCTTC. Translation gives CSVLTGAYNEQFF.

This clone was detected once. The CDR3 bases are TGCGCCAGCAGGTGGACACCCGGGAACACTGAAGCTTTCTTT. It is translated as CASRWTPGNTEAFF. The chain uses TRBV5-1 and TRBJ1-1; maybe TRBD1 (5 bases). CDR3 length: 14 residues. Germline CDR1 is SGHRS and CDR2 is YFSETQ. The germline V and J ends were trimmed by 5 bases and 1 base, with 12 bases remaining between them.

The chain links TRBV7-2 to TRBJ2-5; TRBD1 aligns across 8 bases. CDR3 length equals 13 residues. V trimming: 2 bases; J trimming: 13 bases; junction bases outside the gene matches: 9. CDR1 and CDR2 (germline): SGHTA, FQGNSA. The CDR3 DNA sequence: TGTGCCAGCAGCTTACACAGGGGGTTGGCTCCGTACTTC. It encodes CASSLHRGLAPYF.

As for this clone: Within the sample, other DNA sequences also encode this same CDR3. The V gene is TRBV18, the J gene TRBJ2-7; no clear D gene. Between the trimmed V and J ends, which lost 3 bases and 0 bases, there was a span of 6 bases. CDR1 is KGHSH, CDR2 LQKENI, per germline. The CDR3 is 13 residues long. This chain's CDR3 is CASSPSSSYEQYF. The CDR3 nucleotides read TGTGCCAGCTCACCGTCTAGCTCCTACGAGCAGTACTTC.

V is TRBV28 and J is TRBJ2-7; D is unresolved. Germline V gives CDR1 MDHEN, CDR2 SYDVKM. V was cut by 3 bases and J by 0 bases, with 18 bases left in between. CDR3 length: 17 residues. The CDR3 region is CASSFLLGRLSSYEQYF. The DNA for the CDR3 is TGTGCCAGCAGTTTCCTTTTGGGCAGATTAAGCTCCTACGAGCAGTACTTC.

The chain's CDR3 is CASSTQGARNTIYF. In DNA form, the CDR3 reads TGTGCCAGCAGTACACAGGGAGCCAGAAACACCATATATTTT. The chain uses TRBV28 and TRBJ1-3; D is perhaps TRBD1 (6 bases). V shed 5 bases and J shed 5 bases, with 13 bases lying between them. Germline CDR1 reads MDHEN; CDR2 reads SYDVKM. This CDR3 spans 14 amino acids.

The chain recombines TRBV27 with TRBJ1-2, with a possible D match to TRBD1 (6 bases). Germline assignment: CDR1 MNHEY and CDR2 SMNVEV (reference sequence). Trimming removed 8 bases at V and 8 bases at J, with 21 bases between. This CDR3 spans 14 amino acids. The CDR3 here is CASGRGGGGRGYTF. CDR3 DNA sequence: TGTGCCAGCGGTCGTGGCGGGGGCGGTCGCGGCTACACCTTC.

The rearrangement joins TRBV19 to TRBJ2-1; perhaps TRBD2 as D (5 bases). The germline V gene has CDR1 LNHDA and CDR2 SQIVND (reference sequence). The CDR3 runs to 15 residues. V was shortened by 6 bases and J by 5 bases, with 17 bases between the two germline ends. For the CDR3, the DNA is TGTGCCAGTAGCACACGAGGAGGCTACGACAATGAGCAGTTCTTC. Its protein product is CASSTRGGYDNEQFF.

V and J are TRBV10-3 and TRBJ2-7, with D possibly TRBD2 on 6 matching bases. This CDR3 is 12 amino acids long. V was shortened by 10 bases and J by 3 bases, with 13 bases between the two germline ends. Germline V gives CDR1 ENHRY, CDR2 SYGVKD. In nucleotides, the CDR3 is TGTGCCACCTGGGACTCGGTCTACGAGCAGTACTTC. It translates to CATWDSVYEQYF.